The clone carrying this TCR beta chain was recorded once. CDR3 length: 14 residues. V gave up 5 bases and J gave up 6 bases; unmatched junction bases: 8. Germline values: CDR1 GTSNPN, CDR2 SVGIG (reference sequence). This entry is derived from a study of blood T cell repertoires in COVID-19. Sequencing used immunoSEQ multiplex PCR; TCRdb keeps in-frame clones, though not all of them. The sample holds some 250,000 clones; 70% to 90% are singletons and the top ten take around 0.98%. The rearrangement joins TRBV30 to TRBJ1-1, with 11 bases fitting TRBD1. The receptor was isolated from a middle-aged woman who had recovered from COVID-19. Sequencing was carried out using peripheral blood. The CDR3, as DNA: TGTGCCTGGGGGACAGGGGGAGTCAGGGCTGAAGCTTTCTTT. It translates to CAWGTGGVRAEAFF.